The 17 T cell receptor beta chains in this list originate from one sample, sequenced in a study of T-cell memory formation after mild COVID-19. One entry per CDR3 protein, called by TCRdb with MiXCR from the 5' RACE reads. This sample carries roughly 410,000 distinct CDR3 sequences, 24% of them seen once, and the ten largest clones take about 10%. The specimen was PBMCs or a T cell subset sorted from them (not recorded which). All receptors come from an adult woman who had mild COVID-19 (a few samples of this study predate the infection). Cell type and time point are not known.

This clonotype has a handful of counts. The V call is TRBV27, the J call TRBJ2-2; 9 positions match TRBD1. The CDR3 loop spans 14 amino acids. CDR1 is MNHEY and CDR2 is SMNVEV in the germline V gene (reference sequence). V lost 5 bases, J lost 7 bases, and 5 bases stayed unmatched. This CDR3 reads CASSLTGGIGELFF. In DNA, the CDR3 is TGTGCCAGCAGTCTCACAGGGGGCATCGGGGAGCTGTTTTTT.

This chain connects TRBV7-9 to TRBJ1-4; tentatively, D is TRBD1 (5 bases). CDR3 size: 16 residues. The germline V gene has CDR1 SEHNR and CDR2 FQNEAQ (reference sequence). The V and J ends lost 4 bases and 6 bases respectively, with 18 bases between them. CDR3 sequence (DNA): TGTGCCAGCAGCTCTAGCTCCAGGGAATTGGATGAAAAACTGTTTTTT. This sequence encodes CASSSSSRELDEKLFF.

This clonotype was counted between two and nine times. This chain uses TRBV12-3 or TRBV12-4 with TRBJ1-6, with 9 bases matching TRBD1. J lost 10 bases, V lost 4 bases, and 11 bases had no gene match. The length of the CDR3 is 16 residues. Here the CDR3 reads CASSYAGTGSGSPLHF. DNA for the CDR3: TGTGCCAGCAGTTACGCCGGGACAGGGTCAGGATCACCCCTCCACTTT.

This clonotype was counted a few times. This chain links TRBV4-1 with TRBJ1-5, with D possibly TRBD1 on 6 matching bases. The CDR3 runs 13 residues. The V gene's germline CDR1 is MGHRA and CDR2 YSYEKL. Trimming took 4 bases from V and 7 from J, leaving 11 bases between them. The CDR3 sequence is CASSRTVGQPQHF. The CDR3 bases are TGCGCCAGCAGCCGGACAGTCGGACAGCCCCAGCATTTT.

The CDR3 region is CASSIGQGFSEQYF. The CDR3 nucleotides are TGTGCCAGCAGCATAGGACAGGGGTTCTCCGAGCAGTACTTC. The gene calls are TRBV12-3 or TRBV12-4 and TRBJ2-7; TRBD1 matches 9 bases. The J segment lost 6 bases and the V segment lost 6 bases, leaving 9 bases of the junction unmatched. This CDR3 region has 14 residues.

The chain employs TRBV2 and TRBJ1-5; the match to TRBD1 covers 7 bases. CDR3 size: 15 residues. The junction had 11 bases not matched to a gene; V was cut back by 6 bases and J by 6 bases. Germline CDR1 SNHLY, CDR2 FYNNEI. CDR3 region: CASRNGQAMGQPQHF. CDR3 sequence (DNA): TGTGCCAGCAGAAACGGACAGGCGATGGGTCAGCCCCAGCATTTT.

This clonotype was picked up a small number of times. This chain links TRBV6-5 with TRBJ2-7; tentatively, D is TRBD1 or TRBD2 (6 bases each). There are 14 residues in the CDR3. The V end lost 2 bases, the J end lost 7 bases, and 15 bases lay between the germline ends. Germline V gives CDR1 MNHEY, CDR2 SVGAGI. The CDR3 reads CASSYHREVAEQYF. CDR3 DNA: TGTGCCAGCAGTTACCACAGGGAGGTGGCTGAGCAGTACTTC.

This chain connects TRBV12-3 or TRBV12-4 to TRBJ1-2, with D possibly matching TRBD1 (5 bases). The CDR3 has 14 residues. Trimming cost V 1 base and J 5 bases, with 11 bases left between them. As DNA, the CDR3 is TGTGCCAGCAGTTTAGACAGGAATCGATATGGCTACACCTTC. Its translation is CASSLDRNRYGYTF.

V usage is TRBV7-9 and J usage is TRBJ2-3, with TRBD2 matching over 11 bases. The CDR3 has 16 amino acids. With V trimmed by 6 bases and J by 2 bases, 7 bases remained unmatched. Germline V CDR1 and CDR2: SEHNR, FQNEAQ (reference sequence). CDR3 nucleotide sequence: TGTGCCAGCAGTCCCGGACTAGCGGGTTTCACAGATACGCAGTATTTT. Amino acids: CASSPGLAGFTDTQYF.

This clonotype was seen a handful of times. The rearrangement joins TRBV11-2 to TRBJ2-5; D gene ambiguous. The CDR3 spans 15 residues. Trimming removed 1 base at V and 5 bases at J, with 14 bases between. The germline gives CDR1 SGHAT, CDR2 FQNNGV. CDR3 nucleotide sequence: TGTGCCAGCAGCTTAGCACGCAGTTCTATGGAGACCCAGTACTTC. It encodes CASSLARSSMETQYF.

This chain connects TRBV15 to TRBJ2-4; TRBD1 matches at 10 bases. The germline V gene encodes CDR1 LNHNV and CDR2 YYDKDF (reference sequence). V was clipped by 5 bases and J by 0 bases; unmatched bases: 4. CDR3 length: 16 residues. The CDR3 reads CATSEGQGLAKNIQYF. The CDR3 region has the DNA TGTGCCACCAGCGAGGGACAGGGGTTAGCCAAAAACATTCAGTACTTC. Drawing the rest from reference TRBV15 and TRBJ2-4, the complete variable domain is DAMVIQNPRYQVTQFGKPVTLSCSQTLNHNVMYWYQQKSSQAPKLLFHYYDKDFNNEADTPDNFQSRRPNTSFCFLDIRSPGLGDTAMYLCATSEGQGLAKNIQYFGAGTRLSVL.

This clonotype has just one count. The chain joins TRBV20-1 to TRBJ2-3; D might be TRBD2 (7 bases). Trimming shortened V by 6 bases and J by 6 bases, and 19 bases separated the two germline ends. This CDR3 is 14 amino acids long. The germline gives CDR1 DFQATT, CDR2 SNEGSKA (reference sequence). DNA for the CDR3: TGCAGTGCCGGGGGCGGGAGCGCTGGGGATACGCAGTATTTT. Protein: CSAGGGSAGDTQYF.

The chain links TRBV3-1 to TRBJ1-2, with D perhaps TRBD1 (5 bases). Germline V lookup: CDR1 LGHDT, CDR2 YNNKEL (reference sequence). The CDR3 has 14 amino acids. With 0 bases removed from V and 6 bases from J, the gap between germline ends came to 11 bases. The CDR3 reads CASSQEWGMDGYTF. CDR3 DNA: TGTGCCAGCAGCCAAGAGTGGGGGATGGATGGCTACACCTTC.

The sample holds a few counts of this clonotype. The rearrangement joins TRBV29-1 to TRBJ2-2; 10 bases fit TRBD1. Germline CDR1 SQVTM, CDR2 ANQGSEA. The trim removed 7 bases at V and 5 bases at J, leaving 7 bases unmatched. The CDR3 totals 14 residues. The CDR3 DNA reads TGCAGCGCTAGACCGGGACAGGGGACCGGGGAGCTGTTTTTT. Protein product: CSARPGQGTGELFF.

The chain combines TRBV4-3 with TRBJ2-1; D unresolved. The CDR3 covers 14 residues. Germline-derived CDR1 and CDR2 are LGHNA and YSLEER. V lost 6 bases and J lost 0, with 9 bases in between. The CDR3 region has the DNA TGCGCCAGCAGTGACGGAAACTCCTACAATGAGCAGTTCTTC. As protein: CASSDGNSYNEQFF.

A few counts support this clonotype. V gene TRBV7-2 combines with J gene TRBJ2-1; D perhaps matches TRBD2 (5 bases). V was clipped by 4 bases and J by 0 bases, with 13 bases between them. Germline V gives CDR1 SGHTA, CDR2 FQGNSA. CDR3 length: 16 residues. In nucleotides, the CDR3 is TGTGCCAGCAGCTCAGCGGCTAGAGCCTCCTACAATGAGCAGTTCTTC. Residues: CASSSAARASYNEQFF.

V gene TRBV11-3 combines with J gene TRBJ1-1; tentative D call: TRBD1 (6 bases). The germline V gene has CDR1 SGHNT and CDR2 YENEEA. V was pared by 5 bases and J by 3 bases, with 13 bases between. CDR3 length: 14 residues. The CDR3 region is CASSVTGWDTEAFF. In nucleotides, the CDR3 is TGTGCCAGCAGCGTAACAGGGTGGGACACTGAAGCTTTCTTT.